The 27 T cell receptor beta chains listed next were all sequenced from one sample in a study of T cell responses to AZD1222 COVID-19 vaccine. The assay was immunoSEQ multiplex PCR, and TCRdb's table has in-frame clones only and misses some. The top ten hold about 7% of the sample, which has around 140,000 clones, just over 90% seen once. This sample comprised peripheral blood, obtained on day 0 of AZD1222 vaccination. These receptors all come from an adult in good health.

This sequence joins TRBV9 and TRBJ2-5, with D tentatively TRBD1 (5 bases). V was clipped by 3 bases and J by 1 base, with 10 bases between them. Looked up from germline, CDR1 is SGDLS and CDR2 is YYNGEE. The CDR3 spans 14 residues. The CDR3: CASSARQLQETQYF. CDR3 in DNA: TGTGCCAGCAGCGCCAGACAGCTCCAAGAGACCCAGTACTTC.

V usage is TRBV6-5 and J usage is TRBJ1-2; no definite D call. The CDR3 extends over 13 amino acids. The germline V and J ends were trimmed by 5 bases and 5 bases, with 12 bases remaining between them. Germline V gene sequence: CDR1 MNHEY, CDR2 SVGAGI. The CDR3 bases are TGTGCCAGCAGTCTCCGGGCCCCATATGGCTACACCTTC. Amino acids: CASSLRAPYGYTF.

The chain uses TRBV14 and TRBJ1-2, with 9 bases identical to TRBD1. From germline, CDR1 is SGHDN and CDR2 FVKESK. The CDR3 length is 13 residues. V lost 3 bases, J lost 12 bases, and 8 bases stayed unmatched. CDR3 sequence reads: CASSQGDRVSHTF. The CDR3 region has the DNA TGTGCCAGCAGCCAGGGGGACAGGGTCTCCCACACCTTC.

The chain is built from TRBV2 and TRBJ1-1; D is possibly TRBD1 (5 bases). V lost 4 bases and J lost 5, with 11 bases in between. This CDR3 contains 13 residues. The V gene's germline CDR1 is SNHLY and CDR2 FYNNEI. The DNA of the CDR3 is TGTGCCAGCAGTGCGCAGGGTCAGACTGAAGCTTTCTTT. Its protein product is CASSAQGQTEAFF.

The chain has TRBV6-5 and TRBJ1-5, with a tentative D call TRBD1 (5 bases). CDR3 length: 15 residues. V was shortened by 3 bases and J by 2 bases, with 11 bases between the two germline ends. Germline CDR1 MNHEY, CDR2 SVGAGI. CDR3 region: CASSYAGTGNQPQHF. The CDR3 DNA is TGTGCCAGCAGTTATGCCGGGACTGGCAATCAGCCCCAGCATTTT.

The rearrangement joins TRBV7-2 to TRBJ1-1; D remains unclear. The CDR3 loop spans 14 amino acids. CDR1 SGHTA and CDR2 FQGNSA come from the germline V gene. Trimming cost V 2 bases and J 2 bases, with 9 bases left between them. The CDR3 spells CASSLPPPNTEAFF. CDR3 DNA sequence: TGTGCCAGCAGCTTACCTCCTCCAAACACTGAAGCTTTCTTT.

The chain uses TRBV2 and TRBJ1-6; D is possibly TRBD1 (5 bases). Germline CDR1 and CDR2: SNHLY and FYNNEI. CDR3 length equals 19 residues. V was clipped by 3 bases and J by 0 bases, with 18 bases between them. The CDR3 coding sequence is TGTGCCAGCAGTGACTCCCCCCGGGGCGGGAGCTCCTATAATTCACCCCTCCACTTT. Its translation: CASSDSPRGGSSYNSPLHF. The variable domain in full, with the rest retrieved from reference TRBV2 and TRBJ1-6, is EPEVTQTPSHQVTQMGQEVILRCVPISNHLYFYWYRQILGQKVEFLVSFYNNEISEKSEIFDDQFSVERPDGSNFTLKIRSTKLEDSAMYFCASSDSPRGGSSYNSPLHFGNGTRLTVT.

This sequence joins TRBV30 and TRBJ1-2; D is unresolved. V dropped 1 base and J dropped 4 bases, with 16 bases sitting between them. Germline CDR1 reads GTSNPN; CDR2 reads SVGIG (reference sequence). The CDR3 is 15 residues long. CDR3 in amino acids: CAWSGSLGFGYGYTF. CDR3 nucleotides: TGTGCCTGGAGTGGATCGTTAGGGTTTGGCTATGGCTACACCTTC.

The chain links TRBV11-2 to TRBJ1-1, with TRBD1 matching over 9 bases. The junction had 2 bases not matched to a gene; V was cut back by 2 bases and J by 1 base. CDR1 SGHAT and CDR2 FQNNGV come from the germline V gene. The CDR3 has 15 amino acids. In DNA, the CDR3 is TGTGCCAGCAGCTTATCGGACAGGGGGAACACTGAAGCTTTCTTT. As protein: CASSLSDRGNTEAFF.

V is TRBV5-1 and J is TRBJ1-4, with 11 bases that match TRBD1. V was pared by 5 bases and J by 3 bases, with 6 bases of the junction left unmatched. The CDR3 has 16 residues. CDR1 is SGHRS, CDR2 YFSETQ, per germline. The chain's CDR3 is CASSSGQGVSNEKLFF. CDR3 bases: TGCGCCAGCAGTTCGGGACAGGGGGTTTCTAATGAAAAACTGTTTTTT. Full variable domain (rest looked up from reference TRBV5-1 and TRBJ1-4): KAGVTQTPRYLIKTRGQQVTLSCSPISGHRSVSWYQQTPGQGLQFLFEYFSETQRNKGNFPGRFSGRQFSNSRSEMNVSTLELGDSALYLCASSSGQGVSNEKLFFGSGTQLSVL.

CDR3 nucleotide sequence: TGCGCCAGCAGCTTGGATGGGACTAGCGGGGGGGAGACCCAGTACTTC. It is translated as CASSLDGTSGGETQYF. The rearrangement links TRBV5-1 to TRBJ2-5; 15 bases align to TRBD2. V shed 0 bases, J shed 5 bases, and the junction held 2 bases outside the gene matches. The V gene's germline CDR1 is SGHRS and CDR2 YFSETQ. CDR3 size: 16 residues. Variable domain in full (rest from reference TRBV5-1 and TRBJ2-5): KAGVTQTPRYLIKTRGQQVTLSCSPISGHRSVSWYQQTPGQGLQFLFEYFSETQRNKGNFPGRFSGRQFSNSRSEMNVSTLELGDSALYLCASSLDGTSGGETQYFGPGTRLLVL.

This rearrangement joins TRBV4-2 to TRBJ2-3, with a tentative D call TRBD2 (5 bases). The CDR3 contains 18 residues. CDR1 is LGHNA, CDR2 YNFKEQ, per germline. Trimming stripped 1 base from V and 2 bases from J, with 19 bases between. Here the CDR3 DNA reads TGTGCCAGCAGCCAAGCCGGGGAGCAGGCGATGGTCACAGATACGCAGTATTTT. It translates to CASSQAGEQAMVTDTQYF.

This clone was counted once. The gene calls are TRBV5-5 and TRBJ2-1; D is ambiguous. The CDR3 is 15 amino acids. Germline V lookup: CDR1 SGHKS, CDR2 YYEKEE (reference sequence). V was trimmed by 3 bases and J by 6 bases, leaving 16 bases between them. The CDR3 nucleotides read TGTGCCAGCAGCTCATCGGACCCCGGTTTCAATGAGCAGTTCTTC. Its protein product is CASSSSDPGFNEQFF.

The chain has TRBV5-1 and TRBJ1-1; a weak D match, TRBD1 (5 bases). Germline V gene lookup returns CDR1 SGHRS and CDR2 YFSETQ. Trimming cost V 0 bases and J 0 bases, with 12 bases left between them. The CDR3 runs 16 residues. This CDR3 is CASSLVQVYMNTEAFF. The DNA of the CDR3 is TGCGCCAGCAGCTTGGTACAGGTTTACATGAACACTGAAGCTTTCTTT.

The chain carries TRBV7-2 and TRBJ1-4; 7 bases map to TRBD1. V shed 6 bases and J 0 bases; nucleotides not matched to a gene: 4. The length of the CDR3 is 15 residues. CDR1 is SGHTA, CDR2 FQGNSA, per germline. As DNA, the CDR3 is TGTGCCAGCAGTCCAGGACAGGCAACTAATGAAAAACTGTTTTTT. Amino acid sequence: CASSPGQATNEKLFF.

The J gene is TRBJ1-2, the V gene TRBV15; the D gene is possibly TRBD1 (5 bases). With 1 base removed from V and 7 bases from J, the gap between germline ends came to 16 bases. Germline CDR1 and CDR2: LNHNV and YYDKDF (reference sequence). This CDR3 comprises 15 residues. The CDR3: CATSRGWVEGAGYTF. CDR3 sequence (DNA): TGTGCCACCAGCAGAGGATGGGTAGAAGGGGCTGGCTACACCTTC.

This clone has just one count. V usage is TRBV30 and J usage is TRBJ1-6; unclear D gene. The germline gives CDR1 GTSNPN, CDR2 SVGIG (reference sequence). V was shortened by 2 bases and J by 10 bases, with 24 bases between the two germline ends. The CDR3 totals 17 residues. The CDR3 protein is CAWSTTRVSVYNSPLHF. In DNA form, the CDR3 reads TGTGCCTGGAGTACCACCCGGGTTTCGGTATACAACTCACCCCTCCACTTT. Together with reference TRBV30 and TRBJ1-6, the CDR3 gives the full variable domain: SQTIHQWPATLVQPVGSPLSLECTVEGTSNPNLYWYRQAAGRGLQLLFYSVGIGQISSEVPQNLSASRPQDRQFILSSKKLLLSDSGFYLCAWSTTRVSVYNSPLHFGNGTRLTVT.

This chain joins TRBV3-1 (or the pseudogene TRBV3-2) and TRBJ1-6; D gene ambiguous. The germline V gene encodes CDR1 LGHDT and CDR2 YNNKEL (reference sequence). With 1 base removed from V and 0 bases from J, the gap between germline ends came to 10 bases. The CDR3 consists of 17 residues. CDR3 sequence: CASSQVRLSSYNSPLHF. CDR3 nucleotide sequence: TGTGCCAGCAGCCAAGTTCGGTTGTCCTCCTATAATTCACCCCTCCACTTT.

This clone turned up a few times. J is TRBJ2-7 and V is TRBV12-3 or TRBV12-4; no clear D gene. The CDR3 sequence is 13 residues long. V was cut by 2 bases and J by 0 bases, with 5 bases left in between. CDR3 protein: CASSLLSSYEQYF. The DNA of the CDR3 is TGTGCCAGCAGTTTACTGAGCTCCTACGAGCAGTACTTC.

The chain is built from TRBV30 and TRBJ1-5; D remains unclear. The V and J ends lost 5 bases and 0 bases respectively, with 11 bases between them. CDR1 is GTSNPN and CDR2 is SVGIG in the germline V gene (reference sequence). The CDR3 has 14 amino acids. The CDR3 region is CAWAPDNSNQPQHF. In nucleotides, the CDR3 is TGTGCCTGGGCCCCCGATAATAGCAATCAGCCCCAGCATTTT.

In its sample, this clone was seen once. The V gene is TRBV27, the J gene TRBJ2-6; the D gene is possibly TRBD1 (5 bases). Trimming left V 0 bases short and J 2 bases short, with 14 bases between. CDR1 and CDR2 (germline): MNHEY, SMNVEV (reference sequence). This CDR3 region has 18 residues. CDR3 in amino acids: CASSLSSAGFTGANVLTF. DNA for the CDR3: TGTGCCAGCAGTTTATCGTCGGCAGGGTTTACTGGGGCCAACGTCCTGACTTTC.

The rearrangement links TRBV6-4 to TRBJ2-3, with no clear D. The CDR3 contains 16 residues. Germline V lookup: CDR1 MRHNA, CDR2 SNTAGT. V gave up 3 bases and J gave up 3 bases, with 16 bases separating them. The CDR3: CASSDTPGQRTDTQYF. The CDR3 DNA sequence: TGTGCCAGCAGTGATACCCCGGGCCAACGAACAGATACGCAGTATTTT.

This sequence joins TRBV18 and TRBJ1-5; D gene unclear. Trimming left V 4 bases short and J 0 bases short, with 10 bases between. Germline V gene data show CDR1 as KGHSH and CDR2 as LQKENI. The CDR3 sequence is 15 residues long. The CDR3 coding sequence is TGTGCCAGCTCACGAGTTCTGAGTAGCAATCAGCCCCAGCATTTT. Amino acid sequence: CASSRVLSSNQPQHF. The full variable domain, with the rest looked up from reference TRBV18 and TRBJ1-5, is NAGVMQNPRHLVRRRGQEARLRCSPMKGHSHVYWYRQLPEEGLKFMVYLQKENIIDESGMPKERFSAEFPKEGPSILRIQQVVRGDSAAYFCASSRVLSSNQPQHFGDGTRLSIL.

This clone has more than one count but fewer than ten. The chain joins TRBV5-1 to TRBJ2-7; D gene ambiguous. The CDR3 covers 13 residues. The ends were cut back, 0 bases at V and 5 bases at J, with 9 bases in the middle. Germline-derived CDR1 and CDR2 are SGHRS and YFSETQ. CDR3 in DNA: TGCGCCAGCAGCTTGGCTGGCTTCCACGAGCAGTACTTC. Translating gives CASSLAGFHEQYF.

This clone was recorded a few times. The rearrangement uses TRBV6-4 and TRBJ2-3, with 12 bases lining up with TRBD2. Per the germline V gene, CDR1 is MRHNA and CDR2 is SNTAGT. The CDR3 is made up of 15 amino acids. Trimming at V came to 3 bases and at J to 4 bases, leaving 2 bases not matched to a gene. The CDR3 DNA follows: TGTGCCAGCAGTGAAACTAGCGGGGGGCCAGATACGCAGTATTTT. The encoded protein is CASSETSGGPDTQYF.

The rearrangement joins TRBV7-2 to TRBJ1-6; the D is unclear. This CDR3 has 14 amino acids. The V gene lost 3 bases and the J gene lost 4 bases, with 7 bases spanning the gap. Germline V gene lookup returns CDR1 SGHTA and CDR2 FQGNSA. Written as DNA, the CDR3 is TGTGCCAGCAGCTTCGACGTGTATAATTCACCCCTCCACTTT. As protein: CASSFDVYNSPLHF.

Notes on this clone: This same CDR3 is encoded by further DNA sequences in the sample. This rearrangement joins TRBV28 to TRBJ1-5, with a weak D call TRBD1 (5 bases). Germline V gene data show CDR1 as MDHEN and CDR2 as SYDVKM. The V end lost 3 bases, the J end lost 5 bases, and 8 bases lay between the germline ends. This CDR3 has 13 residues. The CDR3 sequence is CASSLLGDQPQHF. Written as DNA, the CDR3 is TGTGCCAGCAGTTTGTTGGGGGATCAGCCCCAGCATTTT. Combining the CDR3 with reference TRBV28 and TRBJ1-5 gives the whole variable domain DVKVTQSSRYLVKRTGEKVFLECVQDMDHENMFWYRQDPGLGLRLIYFSYDVKMKEKGDIPEGYSVSREKKERFSLILESASTNQTSMYLCASSLLGDQPQHFGDGTRLSIL.